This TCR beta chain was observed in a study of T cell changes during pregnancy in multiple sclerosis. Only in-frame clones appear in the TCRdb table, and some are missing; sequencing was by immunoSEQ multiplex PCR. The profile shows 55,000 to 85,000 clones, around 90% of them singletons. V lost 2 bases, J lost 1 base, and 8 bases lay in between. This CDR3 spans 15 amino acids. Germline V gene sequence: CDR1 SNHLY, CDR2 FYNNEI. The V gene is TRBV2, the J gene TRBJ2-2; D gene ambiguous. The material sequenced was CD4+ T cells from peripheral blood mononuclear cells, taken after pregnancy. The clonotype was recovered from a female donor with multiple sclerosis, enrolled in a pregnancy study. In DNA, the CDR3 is TGTGCCAGCAGTGAATATCGTATGAACACCGGGGAGCTGTTTTTT. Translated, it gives CASSEYRMNTGELFF.